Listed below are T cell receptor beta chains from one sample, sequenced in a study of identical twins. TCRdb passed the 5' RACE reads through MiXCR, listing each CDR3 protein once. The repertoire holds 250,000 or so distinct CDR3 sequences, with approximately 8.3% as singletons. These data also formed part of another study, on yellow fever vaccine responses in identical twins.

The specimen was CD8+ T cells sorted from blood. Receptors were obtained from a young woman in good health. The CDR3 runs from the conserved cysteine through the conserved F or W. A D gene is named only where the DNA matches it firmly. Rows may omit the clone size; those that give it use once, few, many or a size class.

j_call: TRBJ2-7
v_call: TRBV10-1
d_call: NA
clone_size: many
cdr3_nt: TGCGCCAGCAGCTTGGGCCTTGATTACGAGCAGTACTTC
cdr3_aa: CASSLGLDYEQYF

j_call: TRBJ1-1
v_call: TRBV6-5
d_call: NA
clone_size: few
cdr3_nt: TGTGCCAGCAGTTACTCGCCGGTTTCGAACACTGAAGCTTTCTTT
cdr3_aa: CASSYSPVSNTEAFF

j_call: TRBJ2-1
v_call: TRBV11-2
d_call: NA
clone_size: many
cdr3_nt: TGTGCCAGCAGCTCCGGAGGGCTAGCGATTACTTACAATGAGCAGTTCTTC
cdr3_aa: CASSSGGLAITYNEQFF

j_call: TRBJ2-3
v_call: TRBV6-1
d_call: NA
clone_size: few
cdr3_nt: TGTGCCAGCTTTCCAAGAATAGCGTCGATTAGCACAGATACGCAGTATTTT
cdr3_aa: CASFPRIASISTDTQYF

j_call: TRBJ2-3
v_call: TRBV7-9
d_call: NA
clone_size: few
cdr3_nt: TGTGCCAGCAGCTTTTTCGGGAGCACAGATACGCAGTATTTT
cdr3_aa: CASSFFGSTDTQYF

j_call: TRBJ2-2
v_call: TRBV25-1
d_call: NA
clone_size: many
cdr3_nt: TGTGCCAGCAGAGGGGGGGGGATGGAGGCCGGGGAGCTGTTTTTT
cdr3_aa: CASRGGGMEAGELFF

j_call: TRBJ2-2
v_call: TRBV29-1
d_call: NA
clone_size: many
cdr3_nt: TGCAGCGTTGAAGATAGTGGCCAGACCGGGGAGCTGTTTTTT
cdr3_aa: CSVEDSGQTGELFF

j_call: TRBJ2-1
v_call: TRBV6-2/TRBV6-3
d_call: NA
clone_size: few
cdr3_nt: TGTGCCAGCGATAAAGGCAGGGGCAATGAGCAGTTCTTC
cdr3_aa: CASDKGRGNEQFF

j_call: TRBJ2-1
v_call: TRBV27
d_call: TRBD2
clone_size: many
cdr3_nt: TGTGCCAGCAGTCCCCAACTAGCGAATGAGCAGTTCTTC
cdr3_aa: CASSPQLANEQFF

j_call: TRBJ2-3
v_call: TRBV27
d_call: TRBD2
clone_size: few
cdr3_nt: TGTGCCAGCAGGGGACTAGCGGGATCTGCAGATACGCAGTATTTT
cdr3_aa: CASRGLAGSADTQYF

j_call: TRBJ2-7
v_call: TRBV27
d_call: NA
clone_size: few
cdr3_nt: TGTGCCAGCAGCAAAGCGGGTTACGAGCAGTACTTC
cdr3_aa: CASSKAGYEQYF

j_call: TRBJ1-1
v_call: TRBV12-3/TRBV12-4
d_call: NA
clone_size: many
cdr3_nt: TGTGCCAGCAGTTTGGAAGCCGGGAGACGAACTGAAGCTTTCTTT
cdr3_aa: CASSLEAGRRTEAFF

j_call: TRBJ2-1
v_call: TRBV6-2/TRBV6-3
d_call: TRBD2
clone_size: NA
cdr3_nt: TGTGCCAGCAGTTACCATTCACCGACTAGCGGGAGGGGAAATGAGCAGTTCTTC
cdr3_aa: CASSYHSPTSGRGNEQFF

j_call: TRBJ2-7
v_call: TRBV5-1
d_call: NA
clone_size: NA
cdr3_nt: TGCGCCAGCAACCCCTGGGGTGGGATCGAGCAGTACTTC
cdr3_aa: CASNPWGGIEQYF

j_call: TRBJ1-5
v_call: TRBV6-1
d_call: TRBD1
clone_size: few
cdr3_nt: TGTGCCAGCAGTCTGACAGGGGGCTGGGGTAGCAATCAGCCCCAGCATTTT
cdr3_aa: CASSLTGGWGSNQPQHF

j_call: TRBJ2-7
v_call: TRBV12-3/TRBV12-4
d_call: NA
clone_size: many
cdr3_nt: TGTGCCAGCAGTTCCATCTTTTACGAGCAGTACTTC
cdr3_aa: CASSSIFYEQYF